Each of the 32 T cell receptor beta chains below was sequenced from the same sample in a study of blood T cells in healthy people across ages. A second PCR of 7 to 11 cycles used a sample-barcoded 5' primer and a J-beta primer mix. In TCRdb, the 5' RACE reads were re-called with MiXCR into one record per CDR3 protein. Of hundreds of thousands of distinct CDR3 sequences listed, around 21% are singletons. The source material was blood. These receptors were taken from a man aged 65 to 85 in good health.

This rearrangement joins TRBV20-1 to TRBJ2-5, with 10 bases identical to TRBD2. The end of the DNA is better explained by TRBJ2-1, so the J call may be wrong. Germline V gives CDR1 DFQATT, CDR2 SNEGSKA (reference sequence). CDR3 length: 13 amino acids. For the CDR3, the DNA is TGCAGTACAACCGGGACTAGCGTCAATGAGCAGTTCTTC. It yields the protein CSTTGTSVNEQFF.

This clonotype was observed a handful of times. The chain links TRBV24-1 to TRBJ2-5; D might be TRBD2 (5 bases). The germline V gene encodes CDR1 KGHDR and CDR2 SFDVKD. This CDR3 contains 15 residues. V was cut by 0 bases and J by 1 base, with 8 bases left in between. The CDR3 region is CATSDLRGSQETQYF. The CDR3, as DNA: TGTGCCACCAGTGATTTGCGGGGATCCCAAGAGACCCAGTACTTC.

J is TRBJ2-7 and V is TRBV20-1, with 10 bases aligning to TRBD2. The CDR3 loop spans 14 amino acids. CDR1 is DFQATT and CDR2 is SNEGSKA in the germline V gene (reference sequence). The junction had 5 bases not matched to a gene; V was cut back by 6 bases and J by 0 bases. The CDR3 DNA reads TGCAGTGCAACCGGGACTAGCGACTCCTACGAGCAGTACTTC. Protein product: CSATGTSDSYEQYF.

The DNA for the CDR3 is TGCGCCAGCAGCTTTACGATAGCCGGGCGTTCCTACAATGAGCAGTTCTTC. Its protein product is CASSFTIAGRSYNEQFF. The rearrangement joins TRBV5-1 to TRBJ2-1; D remains ambiguous. V lost 2 bases and J lost 1, with 16 bases in between. The CDR3 has 17 amino acids. Germline V gene data show CDR1 as SGHRS and CDR2 as YFSETQ.

The chain's CDR3 is CSGLDRGEKLFF. As DNA, the CDR3 is TGCAGCGGACTCGATCGGGGTGAAAAACTGTTTTTT. The chain links TRBV29-1 to TRBJ1-4; D not certain. Germline-derived CDR1 and CDR2 are SQVTM and ANQGSEA. With 7 bases removed from V and 7 bases from J, the gap between germline ends came to 13 bases. The CDR3 length is 12 residues. The whole variable domain, remainder taken from reference TRBV29-1 and TRBJ1-4, is SAVISQKPSRDICQRGTSLTIQCQVDSQVTMMFWYRQQPGQSLTLIATANQGSEATYESGFVIDKFPISRPNLTFSTLTVSNMSPEDSSIYLCSGLDRGEKLFFGSGTQLSVL.

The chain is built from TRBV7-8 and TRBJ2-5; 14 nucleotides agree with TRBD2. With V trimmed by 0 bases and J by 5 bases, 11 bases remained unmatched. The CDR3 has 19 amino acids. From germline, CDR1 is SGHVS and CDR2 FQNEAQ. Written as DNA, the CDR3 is TGTGCCAGCAGCTTAGCCGGGGGACTAGCGGGAGTTTTGGGGGAGACCCAGTACTTC. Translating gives CASSLAGGLAGVLGETQYF.

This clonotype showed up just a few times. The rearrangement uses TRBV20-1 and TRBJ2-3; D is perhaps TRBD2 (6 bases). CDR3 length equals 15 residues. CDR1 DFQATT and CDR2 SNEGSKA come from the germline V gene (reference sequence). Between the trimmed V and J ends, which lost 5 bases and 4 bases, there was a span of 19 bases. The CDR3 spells CSAPPSSGTSDTQYF. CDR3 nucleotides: TGCAGTGCTCCTCCCAGTAGCGGAACATCAGATACGCAGTATTTT.

The CDR3 DNA reads TGTGCCAGCAGTTTGGTCAGGGTAGGCACAGATACGCAGTATTTT. Encoded protein: CASSLVRVGTDTQYF. This chain connects TRBV12-3 or TRBV12-4 to TRBJ2-3; weak D call: TRBD1 (5 bases). The CDR3 is 15 amino acids. V lost 3 bases and J lost 1, with 11 bases in between.

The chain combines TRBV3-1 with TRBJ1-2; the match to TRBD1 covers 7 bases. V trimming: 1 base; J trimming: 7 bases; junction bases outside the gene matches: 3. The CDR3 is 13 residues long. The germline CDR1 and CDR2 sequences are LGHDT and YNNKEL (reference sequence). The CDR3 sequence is CASSQVAGGGYTF. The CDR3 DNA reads TGTGCCAGCAGCCAAGTCGCAGGGGGTGGCTACACCTTC.

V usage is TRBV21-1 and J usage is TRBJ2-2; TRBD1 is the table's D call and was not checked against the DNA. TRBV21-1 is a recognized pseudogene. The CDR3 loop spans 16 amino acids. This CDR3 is CASSQGDGGGPGELFF. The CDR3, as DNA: TGTGCCAGCAGCCAAGGGGACGGGGGGGGCCCCGGGGAGCTGTTTTTT.

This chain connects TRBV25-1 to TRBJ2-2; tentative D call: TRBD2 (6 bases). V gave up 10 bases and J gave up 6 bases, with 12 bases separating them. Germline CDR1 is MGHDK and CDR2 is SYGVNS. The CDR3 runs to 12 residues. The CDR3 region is CATGAGAGELFF. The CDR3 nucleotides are TGTGCCACCGGAGCGGGTGCCGGGGAGCTGTTTTTT.

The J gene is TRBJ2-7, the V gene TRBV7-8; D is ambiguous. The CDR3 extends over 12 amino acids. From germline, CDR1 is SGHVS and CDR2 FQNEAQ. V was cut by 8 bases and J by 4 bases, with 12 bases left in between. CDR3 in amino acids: CASGSAGYEQYF. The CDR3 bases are TGTGCCAGCGGCTCGGCTGGATACGAGCAGTACTTC.

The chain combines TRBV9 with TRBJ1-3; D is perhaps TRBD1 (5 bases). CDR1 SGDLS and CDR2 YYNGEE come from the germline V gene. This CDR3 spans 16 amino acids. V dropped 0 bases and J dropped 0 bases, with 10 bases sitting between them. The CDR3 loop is CASSVEGSTSGNTIYF. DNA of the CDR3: TGTGCCAGCAGCGTAGAGGGGTCAACCTCTGGAAACACCATATATTTT.

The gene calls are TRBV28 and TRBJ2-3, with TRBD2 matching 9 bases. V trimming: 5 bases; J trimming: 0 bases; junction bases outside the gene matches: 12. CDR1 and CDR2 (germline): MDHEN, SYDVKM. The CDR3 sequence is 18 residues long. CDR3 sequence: CASSPWGGRETSTDTQYF. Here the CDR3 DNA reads TGTGCCAGCAGTCCCTGGGGCGGGAGGGAAACTAGCACAGATACGCAGTATTTT.

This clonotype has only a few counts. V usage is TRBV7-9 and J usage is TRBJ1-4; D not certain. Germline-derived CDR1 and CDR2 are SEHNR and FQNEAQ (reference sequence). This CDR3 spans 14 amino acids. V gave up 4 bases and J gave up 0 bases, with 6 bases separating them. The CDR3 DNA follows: TGTGCCAGCAGCTCCTTTTCAACTAATGAAAAACTGTTTTTT. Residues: CASSSFSTNEKLFF.

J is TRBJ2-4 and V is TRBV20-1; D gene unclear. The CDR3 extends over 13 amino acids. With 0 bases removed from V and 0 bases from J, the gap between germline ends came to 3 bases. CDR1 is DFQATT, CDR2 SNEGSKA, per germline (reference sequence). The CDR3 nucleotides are TGCAGTGCTAGAGAGGAAGCCAAAAACATTCAGTACTTC. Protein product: CSAREEAKNIQYF.

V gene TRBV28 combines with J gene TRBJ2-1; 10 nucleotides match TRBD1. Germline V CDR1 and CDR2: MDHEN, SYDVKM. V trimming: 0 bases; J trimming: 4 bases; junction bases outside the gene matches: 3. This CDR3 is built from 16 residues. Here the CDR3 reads CASSLWGTGEYNEQFF. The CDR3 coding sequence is TGTGCCAGCAGTTTATGGGGGACAGGGGAATACAATGAGCAGTTCTTC.

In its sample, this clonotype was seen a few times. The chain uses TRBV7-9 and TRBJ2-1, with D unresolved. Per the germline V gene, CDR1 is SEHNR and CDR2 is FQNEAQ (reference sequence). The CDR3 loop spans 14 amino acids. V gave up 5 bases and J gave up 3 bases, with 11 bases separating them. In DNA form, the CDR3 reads TGTGCCAGCAGCCCTCCGTGGGACTACAATGAGCAGTTCTTC. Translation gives CASSPPWDYNEQFF.

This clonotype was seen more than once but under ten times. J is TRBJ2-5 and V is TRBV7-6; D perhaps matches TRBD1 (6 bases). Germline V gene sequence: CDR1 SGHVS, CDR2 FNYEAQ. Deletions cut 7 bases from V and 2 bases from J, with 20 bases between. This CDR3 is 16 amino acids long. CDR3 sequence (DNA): TGTGCCAGCATCCCAGGGGTAGCGCTTGAGCAAGAGACCCAGTACTTC. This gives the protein CASIPGVALEQETQYF.

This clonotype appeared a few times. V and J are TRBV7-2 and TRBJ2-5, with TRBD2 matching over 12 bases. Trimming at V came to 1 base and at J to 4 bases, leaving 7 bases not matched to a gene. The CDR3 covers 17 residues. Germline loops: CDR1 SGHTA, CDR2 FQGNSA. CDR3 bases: TGTGCCAGCAGCTTAGGACCTAGCGGGAGGGCCATAGAGACCCAGTACTTC. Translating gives CASSLGPSGRAIETQYF.

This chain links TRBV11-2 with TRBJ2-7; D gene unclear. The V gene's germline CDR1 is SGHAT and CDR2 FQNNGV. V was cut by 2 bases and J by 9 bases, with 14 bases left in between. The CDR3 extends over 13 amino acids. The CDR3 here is CASSLFLANSQYF. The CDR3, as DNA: TGTGCCAGCAGCTTATTTTTGGCTAACTCGCAGTACTTC.

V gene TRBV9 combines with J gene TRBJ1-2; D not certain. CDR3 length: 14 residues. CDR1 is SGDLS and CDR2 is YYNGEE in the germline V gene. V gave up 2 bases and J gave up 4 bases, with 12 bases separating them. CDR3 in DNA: TGTGCCAGCAGCGTGGATTTGACTTCCTATGGCTACACCTTC. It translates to CASSVDLTSYGYTF. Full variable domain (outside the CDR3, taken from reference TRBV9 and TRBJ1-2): DSGVTQTPKHLITATGQRVTLRCSPRSGDLSVYWYQQSLDQGLQFLIQYYNGEERAKGNILERFSAQQFPDLHSELNLSSLELGDSALYFCASSVDLTSYGYTFGSGTRLTVV.

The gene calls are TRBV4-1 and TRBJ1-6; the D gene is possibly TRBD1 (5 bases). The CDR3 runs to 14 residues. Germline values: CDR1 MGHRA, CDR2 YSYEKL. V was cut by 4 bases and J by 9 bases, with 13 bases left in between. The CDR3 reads CASSRGAWVSPLHF. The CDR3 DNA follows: TGCGCCAGCAGCCGAGGGGCGTGGGTTTCACCCCTCCACTTT.

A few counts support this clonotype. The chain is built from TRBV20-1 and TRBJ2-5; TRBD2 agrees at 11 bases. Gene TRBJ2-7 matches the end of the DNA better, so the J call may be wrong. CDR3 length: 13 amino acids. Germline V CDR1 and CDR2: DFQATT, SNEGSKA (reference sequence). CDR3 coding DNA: TGCAGTGCTGTTATAGCGGGAGGGTACGAGCAGTACTTC. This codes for CSAVIAGGYEQYF.

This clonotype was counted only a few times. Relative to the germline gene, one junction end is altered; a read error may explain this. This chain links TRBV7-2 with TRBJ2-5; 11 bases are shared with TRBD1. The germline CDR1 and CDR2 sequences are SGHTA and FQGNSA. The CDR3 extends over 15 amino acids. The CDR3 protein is CAGSLGQGAQATQYF. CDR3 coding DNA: TGTGCCGGCAGCTTAGGACAGGGGGCCCAAGCGACCCAGTACTTC.

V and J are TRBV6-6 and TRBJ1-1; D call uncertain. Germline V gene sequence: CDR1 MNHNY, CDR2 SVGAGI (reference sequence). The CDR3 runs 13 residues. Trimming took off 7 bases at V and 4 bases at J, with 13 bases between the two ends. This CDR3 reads CASTLREGTEAFF. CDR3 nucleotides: TGTGCCAGCACTCTACGGGAAGGCACTGAAGCTTTCTTT.

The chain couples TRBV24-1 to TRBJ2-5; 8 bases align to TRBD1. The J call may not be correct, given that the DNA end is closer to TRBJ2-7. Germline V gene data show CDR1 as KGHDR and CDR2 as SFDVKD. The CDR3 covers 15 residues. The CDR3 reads CATIIRRTGKDEQYF. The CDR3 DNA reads TGTGCCACAATTATTAGAAGGACAGGGAAGGACGAGCAGTACTTC.

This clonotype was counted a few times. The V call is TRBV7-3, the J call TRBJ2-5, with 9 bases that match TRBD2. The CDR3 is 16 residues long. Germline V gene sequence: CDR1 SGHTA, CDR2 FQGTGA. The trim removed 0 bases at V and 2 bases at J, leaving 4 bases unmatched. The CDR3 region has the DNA TGTGCCAGCAGCTTAACTCCCAGCGGGGGGCAAGAGACCCAGTACTTC. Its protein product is CASSLTPSGGQETQYF.

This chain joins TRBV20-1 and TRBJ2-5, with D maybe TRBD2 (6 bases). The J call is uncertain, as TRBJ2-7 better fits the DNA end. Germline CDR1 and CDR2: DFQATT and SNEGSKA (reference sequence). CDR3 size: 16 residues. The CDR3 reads CSARDNDLAHTYEQYF. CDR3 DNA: TGCAGTGCTAGAGATAACGACCTAGCGCATACCTACGAGCAGTACTTC.

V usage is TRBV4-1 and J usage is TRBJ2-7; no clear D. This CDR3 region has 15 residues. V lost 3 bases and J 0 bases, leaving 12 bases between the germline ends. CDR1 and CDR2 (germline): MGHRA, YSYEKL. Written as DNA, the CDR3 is TGCGCCAGCAGCCATGTTGGCGGTTCCTCCTACGAGCAGTACTTC. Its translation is CASSHVGGSSYEQYF.

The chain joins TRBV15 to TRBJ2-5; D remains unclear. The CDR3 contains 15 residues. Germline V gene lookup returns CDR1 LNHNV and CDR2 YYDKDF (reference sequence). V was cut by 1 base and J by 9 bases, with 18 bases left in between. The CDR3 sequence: CATSRVLRLSDAQYF. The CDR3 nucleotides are TGTGCCACCAGCAGAGTGCTACGGCTGTCAGATGCCCAGTACTTC.

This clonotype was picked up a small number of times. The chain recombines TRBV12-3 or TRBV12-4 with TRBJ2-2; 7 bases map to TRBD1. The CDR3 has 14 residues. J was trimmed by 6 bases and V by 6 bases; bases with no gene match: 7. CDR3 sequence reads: CASSFTGDPGELFF. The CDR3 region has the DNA TGTGCCAGCAGCTTTACAGGGGATCCCGGGGAGCTGTTTTTT.